The table lists the clone carrying this TCR beta chain with a few counts. TCRdb ran MiXCR on the RACE reads and lists one entry per CDR3 protein. The sample has more than 300,000 distinct CDR3 sequences; approximately 5% are singletons. This sample's time point: pre-sensitization, week 0. Stated treatment: therapeutic diphenylcyclopropenone sensitization with weekly scalp DPC. The sample originates from a study of human T cells and chemical hapten exposure. Unmatched junction bases numbered 13, after V lost 5 bases and J lost 3 bases. The CDR3 totals 17 residues. Germline CDR1 MNHNY, CDR2 SVGAGI (reference sequence).

This chain links TRBV6-6 with TRBJ2-3, with 8 bases lining up with TRBD2. This TCR was sampled from a woman aged 45-65 years with alopecia areata. Some clones in this sample may be carry-over from other donors' samples. Here the sequenced sample was whole blood, taken in connection with sensitization to the hapten diphenylcyclopropenone (DPC). CDR3 bases: TGTGCCAGCAGTCCCCTTGACCAGCGGGAGACGACAGATACGCAGTATTTT. Protein: CASSPLDQRETTDTQYF.